A selection of T cell receptor beta chains follows, all from one sample in a study of T cell repertoires in cytomegalovirus infection. TCRdb re-called the reads through MiXCR, storing one row per CDR3 protein. This table holds more than 150,000 distinct CDR3 sequences, approximately 19% found once. The sequenced sample consisted of PBMCs. The receptors here all came from a human donor in good health (CMV status not recorded). Some clones in this sample may be carry-over from other donors' samples. Each CDR3 is given with its conserved first and last residue. Fields, in order: J gene, clone size, D gene, V gene, CDR3 protein, CDR3 DNA. A D gene is named only where the DNA matches it firmly. Clone size appears in some rows only: once, few, many, or a class for an expanded clone.

J: TRBJ1-6; size: .; D: .; V: TRBV7-3; CDR3: CTSSAGSSYNSPLHF; DNA: TGTACCAGCAGCGCAGGTAGCTCCTATAATTCACCCCTCCACTTT
J: TRBJ1-2; size: few; D: .; V: TRBV10-2; CDR3: CASSPDRIGYGYTF; DNA: TGCGCCAGCAGTCCAGACAGGATAGGTTATGGCTACACCTTC
J: TRBJ2-3; size: .; D: .; V: TRBV2; CDR3: CASSEPSASPATDTQYF; DNA: TGTGCCAGCAGTGAACCGTCGGCTAGCCCGGCCACAGATACGCAGTATTTT
J: TRBJ2-3; size: few; D: .; V: TRBV2; CDR3: CASTGDLSGGTQYF; DNA: TGTGCCAGCACAGGGGACTTGTCAGGAGGGACGCAGTATTTT
J: TRBJ1-5; size: .; D: .; V: TRBV12-3/TRBV12-4; CDR3: CASTVGGNQPQHF; DNA: TGTGCCAGCACAGTTGGTGGCAATCAGCCCCAGCATTTT
J: TRBJ2-7; size: .; D: .; V: TRBV3-1; CDR3: CASSVGSSSEQYF; DNA: TGTGCCAGCAGTGTCGGGAGCTCGAGCGAGCAGTACTTC
J: TRBJ1-2; size: .; D: TRBD1; V: TRBV28; CDR3: CASSTGGARFYGYTF; DNA: TGTGCCAGCTCAACAGGGGGCGCTCGGTTTTATGGCTACACCTTC
J: TRBJ2-5; size: few; D: TRBD1; V: TRBV7-2; CDR3: CASRRPGGAETQYF; DNA: TGTGCCAGCAGGCGGCCAGGGGGCGCAGAGACCCAGTACTTC
J: TRBJ1-6; size: many; D: TRBD1; V: TRBV6-1; CDR3: CASSFPGQNNSPLHF; DNA: TGTGCCAGCAGTTTTCCGGGACAGAATAATTCACCCCTCCACTTT
J: TRBJ1-2; size: .; D: .; V: TRBV10-2; CDR3: CASREGRGGYGYTF; DNA: TGCGCCAGCCGTGAAGGGCGCGGGGGCTATGGCTACACCTTC
J: TRBJ1-6; size: .; D: .; V: TRBV11-1; CDR3: CASSFEGNSPLHF; DNA: TGTGCCAGCAGCTTCGAGGGGAATTCACCCCTCCACTTT
J: TRBJ2-3; size: many; D: TRBD1; V: TRBV7-2; CDR3: CASNQQGGPTDTQYF; DNA: TGTGCCAGCAACCAACAGGGGGGCCCCACAGATACGCAGTATTTT
J: TRBJ2-2; size: .; D: .; V: TRBV11-2; CDR3: CASSLGLTDTGELFF; DNA: TGTGCCAGCAGCTTGGGTCTGACTGACACCGGGGAGCTGTTTTTT
J: TRBJ2-7; size: .; D: TRBD2; V: TRBV28; CDR3: CASSPTGLAGDYEQYF; DNA: TGTGCCAGCAGTCCTACTGGACTAGCGGGAGACTACGAGCAGTACTTC
J: TRBJ1-2; size: many; D: .; V: TRBV11-3; CDR3: CASSPPGTEYGYTF; DNA: TGTGCCAGCAGCCCACCGGGGACGGAGTATGGCTACACCTTC
J: TRBJ1-1; size: many; D: .; V: TRBV28; CDR3: CASMGTQNTEAFF; DNA: TGTGCCAGCATGGGAACCCAGAACACTGAAGCTTTCTTT
J: TRBJ2-6; size: many; D: .; V: TRBV11-2; CDR3: CASSPRTAGPGANVLTF; DNA: TGTGCCAGCAGCCCGCGGACAGCTGGGCCCGGGGCCAACGTCCTGACTTTC
J: TRBJ1-5; size: few; D: TRBD1; V: TRBV12-5; CDR3: CASGLGDRGQPQHF; DNA: TGTGCTAGTGGTTTGGGGGACAGGGGGCAGCCCCAGCATTTT
J: TRBJ1-5; size: .; D: .; V: TRBV6-2/TRBV6-3; CDR3: CASSRLMRAQHF; DNA: TGTGCCAGCAGTCGCTTAATGAGAGCCCAGCATTTT
J: TRBJ2-3; size: .; D: TRBD2; V: TRBV5-1; CDR3: CASSLEVAGGGTDTQYF; DNA: TGCGCCAGCAGCTTGGAAGTAGCGGGAGGTGGCACAGATACGCAGTATTTT
J: TRBJ2-1; size: .; D: .; V: TRBV12-5; CDR3: CASGLVTAGRTYNEQFF; DNA: TGTGCTAGTGGTTTGGTCACGGCGGGAAGGACCTACAATGAGCAGTTCTTC
J: TRBJ2-3; size: .; D: TRBD1; V: TRBV11-2; CDR3: CASSHRADRRISRTSTDTQYF; DNA: TGTGCCAGCAGCCACCGGGCGGACAGGCGGATTTCTAGAACTAGCACAGATACGCAGTATTTT
J: TRBJ2-7; size: .; D: .; V: TRBV6-1; CDR3: CASSERVYEQYF; DNA: TGTGCCAGCAGTGAAAGGGTCTACGAGCAGTACTTC
J: TRBJ2-7; size: .; D: .; V: TRBV15; CDR3: CATSRDIGEAYEQYF; DNA: TGTGCCACCAGCAGAGATATTGGGGAAGCCTACGAGCAGTACTTC
J: TRBJ2-7; size: many; D: TRBD2; V: TRBV7-8; CDR3: CASSPGGSAYEQYF; DNA: TGTGCCAGCAGCCCCGGGGGGTCAGCCTACGAGCAGTACTTC
J: TRBJ2-2; size: many; D: TRBD1; V: TRBV7-6; CDR3: CASSLAVQGANTGELFF; DNA: TGTGCCAGCAGCTTAGCTGTACAGGGGGCGAACACCGGGGAGCTGTTTTTT
J: TRBJ2-1; size: .; D: TRBD1; V: TRBV2; CDR3: CASTRDRGNEQFF; DNA: TGTGCCAGCACCCGGGACAGGGGCAATGAGCAGTTCTTC
J: TRBJ2-1; size: .; D: .; V: TRBV9; CDR3: CASSPGTPNEQFF; DNA: TGTGCCAGCAGCCCCGGGACGCCCAATGAGCAGTTCTTC
J: TRBJ2-7; size: many; D: .; V: TRBV6-2/TRBV6-3; CDR3: CASSYESYEQYF; DNA: TGTGCCAGCAGTTACGAATCCTACGAGCAGTACTTC
J: TRBJ1-6; size: few; D: .; V: TRBV4-3; CDR3: CASSQDHTAATPLHF; DNA: TGCGCCAGCAGCCAAGATCATACTGCTGCTACACCCCTCCACTTT
J: TRBJ2-1; size: few; D: TRBD1; V: TRBV7-2; CDR3: CASSPGTAPSSYNEQFF; DNA: TGTGCCAGCAGCCCCGGGACAGCCCCTAGCTCCTACAATGAGCAGTTCTTC
J: TRBJ2-4; size: .; D: .; V: TRBV2; CDR3: CASTPLTHQKLNIQYF; DNA: TGTGCCAGCACCCCTCTCACCCATCAGAAGCTAAACATTCAGTACTTC
J: TRBJ2-6; size: few; D: TRBD1; V: TRBV7-9; CDR3: CASSRDRLTNVLTF; DNA: TGTGCCAGCAGCCGGGACAGGCTTACCAACGTCCTGACTTTC
J: TRBJ1-2; size: few; D: .; V: TRBV28; CDR3: CASSRGNAYGYTF; DNA: TGTGCCAGCAGCCGGGGGAACGCCTATGGCTACACCTTC
J: TRBJ2-1; size: .; D: .; V: TRBV2; CDR3: CASSVWTEQFF; DNA: TGTGCCAGCAGTGTCTGGACGGAGCAGTTCTTC
J: TRBJ1-1; size: few; D: .; V: TRBV6-1; CDR3: CASSQAFGTEAFF; DNA: TGTGCCAGCAGCCAAGCCTTTGGGACTGAAGCTTTCTTT
J: TRBJ2-1; size: .; D: .; V: TRBV20-1; CDR3: CSARDHRGLGNEQFF; DNA: TGCAGTGCTAGAGATCATAGGGGTTTGGGCAATGAGCAGTTCTTC
J: TRBJ2-1; size: few; D: TRBD1; V: TRBV20-1; CDR3: CSARGQGEFSYNEQFF; DNA: TGCAGTGCTAGAGGGCAGGGGGAATTCTCCTACAATGAGCAGTTCTTC
J: TRBJ2-2; size: .; D: TRBD1; V: TRBV30; CDR3: CALDPGQGDTGELFF; DNA: TGTGCCTTGGACCCGGGACAGGGAGACACCGGGGAGCTGTTTTTT
J: TRBJ2-2; size: few; D: TRBD2; V: TRBV7-6; CDR3: CASSLSGGDTGELFF; DNA: TGTGCCAGCAGCTTATCGGGAGGGGACACCGGGGAGCTGTTTTTT
J: TRBJ1-1; size: few; D: .; V: TRBV11-2; CDR3: CASSLVAGRSFF; DNA: TGTGCCAGCAGCTTAGTTGCGGGTAGGTCTTTCTTT
J: TRBJ1-1; size: many; D: .; V: TRBV28; CDR3: CASTLGGARTEAFF; DNA: TGTGCCAGCACGCTAGGGGGGGCACGGACTGAAGCTTTCTTT
J: TRBJ1-5; size: .; D: .; V: TRBV12-3/TRBV12-4; CDR3: CASKARVNQPQHF; DNA: TGTGCCAGCAAGGCAAGGGTCAATCAGCCCCAGCATTTT